This T cell receptor beta chain was identified in a study of T cell repertoires in cytomegalovirus infection. At the level of the study: Peptides in the study included HLA-C-restricted and HLA-B-restricted CMV epitopes. Matching HLA type and CMV infection were both indicated by public TCR beta signatures.

The length of the CDR3 is 12 residues. The V end lost 1 base, the J end lost 6 bases, and 4 bases lay between the germline ends. Germline V gene data show CDR1 as MNHNS and CDR2 as SASEGT. A single record per CDR3 protein comes from TCRdb applying MiXCR to the reads. The sample includes 110,000 to 150,000 distinct CDR3 sequences, more than 25% of them seen just once. Comments on this clonotype: No antigen is known for it.

Findings of the study overall: HLA-C-restricted TCR beta clonotypes specific for CMV led the ex vivo response.

The chain links TRBV6-1 to TRBJ1-5, with D unclear. The TCR sequence derives from a human donor in good health (CMV status not recorded). Some clones in this sample may be carry-over from other donors' samples. The input for sequencing was CD8+ T cells from cultured PBMCs, taken from culture after CMV antigen stimulation. CDR3: CASSEGLQPQHF. CDR3 nucleotide sequence: TGTGCCAGCAGTGAAGGGCTTCAGCCCCAGCATTTT.